What follows are 10 T cell receptor beta chains derived from one specimen sequenced in a study of blood T cell repertoires in COVID-19. Repertoires were generated with immunoSEQ multiplex PCR, while TCRdb's copy carries only in-frame clones and drops some. This table has roughly 250,000 clones, 65% to 90% appearing once. The sequenced sample was peripheral blood. These receptors all come from a woman aged 60-75 years with active or convalescent COVID-19.

The chain is built from TRBV4-3 and TRBJ2-7, with D unclear. Germline CDR1 LGHNA, CDR2 YSLEER. CDR3 size: 13 residues. V lost 0 bases, J lost 3 bases, and 6 bases lay in between. The CDR3 DNA follows: TGCGCCAGCAGCCAAGACAGGAACTACGAGCAGTACTTC. Its protein product is CASSQDRNYEQYF.

The rearrangement links TRBV3-1 (or the pseudogene TRBV3-2) to TRBJ2-7; 8 bases fit TRBD1. There are 17 residues in the CDR3. Germline trimming cut 4 bases from V and 3 bases from J; bases unmatched to any gene: 14. Germline CDR1 is LGHDT and CDR2 is YNNKEL (reference sequence). CDR3 sequence: CASSPGTVTTGDYEQYF. The CDR3 DNA follows: TGTGCCAGCAGCCCCGGGACAGTAACGACAGGGGACTACGAGCAGTACTTC.

This clone turned up a few times. The rearrangement uses TRBV4-1 and TRBJ2-3, with D possibly being TRBD2 (5 bases). CDR3 length: 18 residues. Trimming pared 0 bases from V and 0 bases from J, leaving 16 bases between. Looked up from germline, CDR1 is MGHRA and CDR2 is YSYEKL. In nucleotides, the CDR3 is TGCGCCAGCAGCCAAGACCCCCTGGGAGCGGACAGCACAGATACGCAGTATTTT. It codes for CASSQDPLGADSTDTQYF.

This chain joins TRBV3-1 (or the pseudogene TRBV3-2) and TRBJ1-1, with D possibly matching TRBD1 (5 bases). Germline V gene lookup returns CDR1 LGHDT and CDR2 YNNKEL (reference sequence). The CDR3 runs to 20 residues. Trimming removed 0 bases at V and 2 bases at J, with 25 bases between. The CDR3 DNA sequence: TGTGCCAGCAGCCAAGATGCTTGGGTCCCGGGGGTCATCGGAAACACTGAAGCTTTCTTT. It specifies CASSQDAWVPGVIGNTEAFF.

The gene calls are TRBV19 and TRBJ2-7, with a possible D match to TRBD2 (5 bases). The CDR3 is 13 amino acids. Looked up from germline, CDR1 is LNHDA and CDR2 is SQIVND (reference sequence). Trimming took off 5 bases at V and 2 bases at J, with 10 bases between the two ends. In nucleotides, the CDR3 is TGTGCCAGTAGTTTAAGGACTCCCTACGAGCAGTACTTC. Amino acid sequence: CASSLRTPYEQYF.

This rearrangement joins TRBV19 to TRBJ2-7; 10 positions agree with TRBD2. After removal of 5 bases from V and 1 base from J, the junction contained 5 bases not matched to a gene. CDR1 and CDR2 from the germline V gene are LNHDA and SQIVND (reference sequence). The CDR3 consists of 15 residues. The DNA for the CDR3 is TGTGCCAGTAGTGCCGGACTAGCGGATTCCTACGAGCAGTACTTC. Translating it yields CASSAGLADSYEQYF. The whole variable domain, remainder taken from reference TRBV19 and TRBJ2-7, is DGGITQSPKYLFRKEGQNVTLSCEQNLNHDAMYWYRQDPGQGLRLIYYSQIVNDFQKGDIAEGYSVSREKKESFPLTVTSAQKNPTAFYLCASSAGLADSYEQYFGPGTRLTVT.

V is TRBV2 and J is TRBJ2-5; TRBD2 matches at 14 bases. V lost 4 bases, J lost 5 bases, and 3 bases stayed unmatched. Germline loops: CDR1 SNHLY, CDR2 FYNNEI. The CDR3 is made up of 15 amino acids. CDR3 amino acids: CASSGLAGGRETQYF. DNA of the CDR3: TGTGCCAGCAGTGGACTAGCGGGGGGGAGGGAGACCCAGTACTTC.

The rearrangement links TRBV30 to TRBJ2-2, with TRBD1 as a possible D gene (5 bases). The V and J ends lost 2 bases and 5 bases respectively, with 18 bases between them. This CDR3 has 16 amino acids. CDR1 is GTSNPN, CDR2 SVGIG, per germline (reference sequence). The CDR3 DNA is TGTGCCTGGAGTTTATTCAGGGCCAGGCGAACCGGGGAGCTGTTTTTT. Protein: CAWSLFRARRTGELFF.

The chain is built from TRBV19 and TRBJ2-7; the D gene is possibly TRBD1 (6 bases). With 5 bases removed from V and 4 bases from J, the gap between germline ends came to 18 bases. The CDR3 runs to 15 residues. Germline values: CDR1 LNHDA, CDR2 SQIVND (reference sequence). DNA of the CDR3: TGTGCCAGTAGTGCCAACAGGGTTAAGGTGTACGAGCAGTACTTC. This sequence encodes CASSANRVKVYEQYF.

The genes are TRBV15 and TRBJ2-1; D possibly corresponds to TRBD1 (6 bases). Trimming shortened V by 2 bases and J by 0 bases, and 11 bases separated the two germline ends. This CDR3 is built from 16 residues. The germline gives CDR1 LNHNV, CDR2 YYDKDF (reference sequence). CDR3 amino acids: CATSRTTGSSYNEQFF. CDR3 sequence (DNA): TGTGCCACCAGCAGAACTACAGGGAGCTCCTACAATGAGCAGTTCTTC. Filled out from reference TRBV15 and TRBJ2-1, the complete variable domain reads DAMVIQNPRYQVTQFGKPVTLSCSQTLNHNVMYWYQQKSSQAPKLLFHYYDKDFNNEADTPDNFQSRRPNTSFCFLDIRSPGLGDTAMYLCATSRTTGSSYNEQFFGPGTRLTVL.